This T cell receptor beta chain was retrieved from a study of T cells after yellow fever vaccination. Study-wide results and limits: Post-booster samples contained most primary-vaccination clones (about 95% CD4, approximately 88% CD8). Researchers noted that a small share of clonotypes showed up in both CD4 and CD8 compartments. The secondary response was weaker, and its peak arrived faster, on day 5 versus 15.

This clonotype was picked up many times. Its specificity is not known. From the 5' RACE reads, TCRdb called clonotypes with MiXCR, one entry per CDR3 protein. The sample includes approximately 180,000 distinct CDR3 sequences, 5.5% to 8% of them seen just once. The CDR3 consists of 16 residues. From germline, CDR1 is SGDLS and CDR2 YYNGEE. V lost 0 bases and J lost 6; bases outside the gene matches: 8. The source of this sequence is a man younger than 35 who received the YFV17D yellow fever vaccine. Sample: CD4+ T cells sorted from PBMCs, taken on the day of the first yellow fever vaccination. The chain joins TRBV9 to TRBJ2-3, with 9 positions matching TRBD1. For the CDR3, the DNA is TGTGCCAGCAGCGTAGCGACAGGGGGGGCAATGGATACGCAGTATTTT. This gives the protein CASSVATGGAMDTQYF.